This T cell receptor beta chain comes out of a study of post-analysis software for immune sequencing data. In the study overall: Recorded subtypes: relapsing-remitting, secondary progressive, progressive-relapsing; some patients unannotated.

J lost 4 bases, V lost 5 bases, and 10 bases had no gene match. This CDR3 region has 16 residues. Per germline, CDR1 SGDLS and CDR2 YYNGEE. Sequencing libraries made from TCR beta cDNA carried unique molecular identifiers. The yield from about 1 to 10 million T cells was around 500,000 cDNA molecules in total. Using its own MiXCR run on the PCR reads, TCRdb lists one record per CDR3 protein. The sample has a few hundred thousand distinct CDR3 sequences; roughly 45% are singletons. To note about this clonotype: What it binds is not known.

Findings of the study overall: With TRBV5-6, TRBV5-1 and TRBV20-1 included, a handful of TRBV segments were more frequent in patients than in controls.

The clonotype comes from a girl aged 5-17 years with multiple sclerosis. The specimen sequenced was blood. The chain has TRBV9 and TRBJ2-1, with TRBD1 matching 9 bases. In nucleotides, the CDR3 is TGTGCCAGCAGGCGAGGTACAGGGGGCGCTTACAATGAGCAGTTCTTC. Translated, it gives CASRRGTGGAYNEQFF.